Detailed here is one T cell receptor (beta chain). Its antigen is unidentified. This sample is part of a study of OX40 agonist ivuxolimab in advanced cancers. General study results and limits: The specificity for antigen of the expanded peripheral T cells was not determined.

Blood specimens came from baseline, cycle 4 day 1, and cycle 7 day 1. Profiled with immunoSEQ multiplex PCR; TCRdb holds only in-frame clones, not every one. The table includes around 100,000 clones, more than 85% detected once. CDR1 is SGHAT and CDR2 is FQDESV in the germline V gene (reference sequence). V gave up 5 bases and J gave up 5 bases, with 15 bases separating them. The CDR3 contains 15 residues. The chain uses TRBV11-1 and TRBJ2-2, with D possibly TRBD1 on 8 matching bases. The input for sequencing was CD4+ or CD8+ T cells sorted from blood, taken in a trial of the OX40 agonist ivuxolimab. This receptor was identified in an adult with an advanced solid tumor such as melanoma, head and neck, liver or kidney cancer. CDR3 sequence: CASSTGGLLTGELFF. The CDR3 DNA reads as TGTGCCAGCAGCACAGGGGGACTATTAACCGGGGAGCTGTTTTTT.